Following are 9 T cell receptor beta chains from one sample sequenced in a study of beta chain features in type 1 diabetes. Isolated RNA was reverse transcribed in full, so expressed TCRB transcripts were sequenced. Assay: immunoSEQ multiplex PCR; the TCRdb copy retains only in-frame clones and omits some. This sample has under 350,000 clones, with under 8.5% found just once. Specimen: central memory CD4+ T cells from blood. The receptors shown here come from a woman aged 18-30 years in good health.

This chain links TRBV10-3 with TRBJ2-6; 10 bases match TRBD1. Germline loops: CDR1 ENHRY, CDR2 SYGVKD. The length of the CDR3 is 15 residues. Losses at the gene ends were 11 bases for V and 0 bases for J; bases not matched to a gene: 4. This CDR3 reads CAGRTGGSGANVLTF. CDR3 sequence (DNA): TGTGCCGGCAGGACAGGGGGCTCTGGGGCCAACGTCCTGACTTTC.

This clone was observed at least ten times. The V call is TRBV5-4, the J call TRBJ1-2; D is unclear. The V end was cut by 0 bases, the J end by 8 bases, with 17 bases between. The CDR3 spans 15 residues. Germline CDR1 and CDR2: SGHNT and YYREEE (reference sequence). The CDR3 nucleotides are TGTGCCAGCAGCTTGGAGCTTGGGCAGTTAAAGGGCTACACCTTC. This codes for CASSLELGQLKGYTF.

V is TRBV18 and J is TRBJ2-1, with 8 nucleotides matching TRBD2. CDR1 is KGHSH, CDR2 LQKENI, per germline. The CDR3 is 16 residues long. After removal of 3 bases from V and 7 bases from J, the junction contained 11 bases not matched to a gene. CDR3 amino acids: CASSPWSGSIANEQFF. The CDR3 DNA reads as TGTGCCAGCTCACCTTGGAGCGGGAGTATCGCGAATGAGCAGTTCTTC.

J is TRBJ2-3 and V is TRBV27; D is unresolved. This CDR3 region has 12 residues. The V and J ends lost 8 bases and 4 bases respectively, with 10 bases between them. The germline CDR1 and CDR2 sequences are MNHEY and SMNVEV (reference sequence). CDR3 protein: CASYTVPDTQYF. As DNA, the CDR3 is TGTGCCAGCTATACCGTCCCAGATACGCAGTATTTT.

This chain uses TRBV12-5 with TRBJ2-7; D is possibly TRBD1 (6 bases). Trimming removed 7 bases from V and 6 bases from J, with 22 bases in between. Germline V gene lookup returns CDR1 LGHNT and CDR2 FRNRAP. The length of the CDR3 is 15 residues. CDR3 sequence (DNA): TGTGCTAGTGCCCTGGGACAAGAGATGACGGGCGAGCAGTACTTC. Translating gives CASALGQEMTGEQYF.

This clone has just a few counts. This chain uses TRBV6-4 with TRBJ2-1; D is unresolved. Per the germline V gene, CDR1 is MRHNA and CDR2 is SNTAGT. The V and J ends lost 4 bases and 4 bases respectively, with 8 bases between them. The CDR3 length is 13 residues. CDR3: CASSVNSYNEQFF. The CDR3 DNA reads TGTGCCAGCAGTGTTAATAGTTACAATGAGCAGTTCTTC.

This clone occurred a few times. V and J are TRBV19 and TRBJ2-1; 9 nucleotides align to TRBD1. There are 16 residues in the CDR3. Germline assignment: CDR1 LNHDA and CDR2 SQIVND (reference sequence). Trimming at V came to 7 bases and at J to 7 bases, leaving 14 bases not matched to a gene. Here the CDR3 DNA reads TGTGCCAGTAATCCGGGTGGGGACAGGGTGAGGAATGAGCAGTTCTTC. This sequence encodes CASNPGGDRVRNEQFF.

A few counts support this clone. V usage is TRBV5-6 and J usage is TRBJ2-7; D unresolved. Germline V gives CDR1 SGHDT, CDR2 YYEEEE. The length of the CDR3 is 12 residues. The V and J ends lost 0 bases and 5 bases respectively, with 6 bases between them. The CDR3 DNA reads TGTGCCAGCAGCTTGGGAAGGGACGAGCAGTACGTC. Protein product: CASSLGRDEQYV.

The chain carries TRBV4-2 and TRBJ2-5; maybe TRBD1 (7 bases). Germline V lookup: CDR1 LGHNA, CDR2 YNFKEQ. The CDR3 consists of 18 residues. Between the trimmed V and J ends, which lost 0 bases and 2 bases, there was a span of 19 bases. CDR3 in DNA: TGTGCCAGCAGCCAAGATGACCCGGCGGCAGGGGGGCAAGAGACCCAGTACTTC. Translation gives CASSQDDPAAGGQETQYF.